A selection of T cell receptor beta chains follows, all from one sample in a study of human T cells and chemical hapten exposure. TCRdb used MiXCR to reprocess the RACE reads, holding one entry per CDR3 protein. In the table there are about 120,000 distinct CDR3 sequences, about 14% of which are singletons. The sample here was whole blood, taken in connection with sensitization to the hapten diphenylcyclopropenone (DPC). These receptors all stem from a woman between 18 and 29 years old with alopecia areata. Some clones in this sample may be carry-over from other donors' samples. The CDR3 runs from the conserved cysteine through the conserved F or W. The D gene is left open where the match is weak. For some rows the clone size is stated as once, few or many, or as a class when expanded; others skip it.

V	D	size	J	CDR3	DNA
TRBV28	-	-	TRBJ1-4	CATSGGTNEKLFF	TGTGCCACTTCTGGGGGGACTAATGAAAAACTGTTTTTT
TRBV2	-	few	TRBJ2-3	CASSVRGTQYF	TGTGCCAGCAGTGTCCGCGGTACGCAGTATTTT
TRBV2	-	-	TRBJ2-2	CASSGKRELFF	TGTGCCAGCAGTGGGAAAAGGGAGCTGTTTTTT
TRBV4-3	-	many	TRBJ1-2	CASSPGHEYVANYGYTF	TGCGCCAGCAGCCCAGGCCACGAGTACGTGGCTAACTATGGCTACACCTTC
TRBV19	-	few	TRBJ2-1	CASSGRRGGDEQFF	TGTGCCAGTAGTGGCCGTAGGGGCGGCGATGAGCAGTTCTTC
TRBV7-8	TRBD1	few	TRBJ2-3	CASSLFLGTGSTDTQYF	TGTGCCAGCAGCTTATTTCTTGGGACAGGGTCCACAGATACGCAGTATTTT
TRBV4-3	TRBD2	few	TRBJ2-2	CASSQGTSGGTGELFF	TGCGCCAGCAGCCAAGGGACTAGCGGGGGGACCGGGGAGCTGTTTTTT
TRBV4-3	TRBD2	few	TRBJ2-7	CASSQVAGGVVSYEQYF	TGCGCCAGCAGCCAAGTAGCGGGGGGGGTAGTATCCTACGAGCAGTACTTC
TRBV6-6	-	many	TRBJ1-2	CASSYSSKNGYTF	TGTGCCAGCAGTTACTCTTCGAAGAATGGCTACACCTTC
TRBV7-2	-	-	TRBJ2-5	CASSLAGGYQETQYF	TGTGCCAGCAGCTTAGCAGGAGGTTACCAAGAGACCCAGTACTTC
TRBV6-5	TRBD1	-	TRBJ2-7	CASRRGGQGTHEQYF	TGTGCCAGCAGACGGGGGGGACAGGGGACCCACGAGCAGTACTTC
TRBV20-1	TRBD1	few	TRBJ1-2	CSAPRTGGSYGYTF	TGCAGTGCCCCCCGGACAGGGGGCAGCTATGGCTACACCTTC
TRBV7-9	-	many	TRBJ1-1	CASSLARLEGTEAFF	TGTGCCAGCAGCTTAGCCCGCCTAGAGGGGACTGAAGCTTTCTTT
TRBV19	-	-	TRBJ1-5	CTSSRDEVSNQPQHF	TGTACCAGTAGCCGAGACGAGGTTAGCAATCAGCCCCAGCATTTT
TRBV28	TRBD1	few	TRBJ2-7	CASSGDRVRREQYF	TGTGCCAGCAGTGGAGACAGGGTGAGGCGCGAGCAGTACTTC